This T cell receptor (beta chain) came from a study of control samples from healthy donors and cancer patients. Trimming stripped 5 bases from V and 0 bases from J, with 17 bases between. The V gene's germline CDR1 is MNHEY and CDR2 SVGEGT. This CDR3 is 17 amino acids long. Using immunoSEQ multiplex PCR, the repertoire was profiled, and TCRdb retains in-frame clones only, with some absent. Seen here are around 70,000 clones, 75% to 85% observed once, and the top ten hold less than 20%. The sequence came from a man in his 60s in good health. This chain uses TRBV6-2 or TRBV6-3 with TRBJ1-3, with D uncertain. The specimen sequenced was blood. CDR3 sequence: CASSPRRDIYSGNTIYF. In DNA form, the CDR3 reads TGTGCCAGCAGTCCCCGCAGAGACATCTACTCTGGAAACACCATATATTTT.